This TCR beta chain was profiled in a study of radiotherapy plus CTLA-4 blockade in lung cancer. Study overall: Disease control reached roughly 33%, with objective responses in roughly 17%.

The germline V gene has CDR1 MDHEN and CDR2 SYDVKM. The V and J ends lost 4 bases and 0 bases respectively, with 16 bases between them. The CDR3 length is 17 residues. This table comes from immunoSEQ multiplex PCR, and its TCRdb copy is limited to in-frame clones, with some not included. The data show tens of thousands of clones, approximately 86% seen once. Sample: peripheral blood, taken from a patient treated with radiotherapy plus ipilimumab. This chain links TRBV28 with TRBJ1-3; D possibly corresponds to TRBD1 (5 bases). The sequence came from a human donor with non-small cell lung cancer that progressed on radiotherapy plus ipilimumab. The CDR3 DNA reads as TGTGCCAGCAGTTCCCTCCGTGTTCAGGGCTCTGGAAACACCATATATTTT. Residues: CASSSLRVQGSGNTIYF.